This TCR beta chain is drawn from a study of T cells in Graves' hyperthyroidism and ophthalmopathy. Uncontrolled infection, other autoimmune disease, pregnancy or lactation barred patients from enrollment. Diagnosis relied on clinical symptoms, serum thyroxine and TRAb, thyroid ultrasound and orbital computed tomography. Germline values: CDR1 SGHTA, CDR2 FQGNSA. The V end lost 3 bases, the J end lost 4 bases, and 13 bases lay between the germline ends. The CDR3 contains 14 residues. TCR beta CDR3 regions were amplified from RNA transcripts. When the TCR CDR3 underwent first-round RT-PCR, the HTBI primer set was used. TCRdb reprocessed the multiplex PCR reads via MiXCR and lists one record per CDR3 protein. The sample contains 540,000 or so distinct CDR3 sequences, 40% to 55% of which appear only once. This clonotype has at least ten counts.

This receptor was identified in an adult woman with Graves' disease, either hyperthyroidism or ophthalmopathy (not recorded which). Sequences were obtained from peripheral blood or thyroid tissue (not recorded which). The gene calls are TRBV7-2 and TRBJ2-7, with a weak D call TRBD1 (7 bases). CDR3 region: CASSFSQGTYEQYF. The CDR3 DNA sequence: TGTGCCAGCAGCTTCTCACAGGGGACTTACGAGCAGTACTTC.